The 20 T cell receptor beta chains in this list originate from one sample, sequenced in a study of T cell changes during pregnancy in multiple sclerosis. Measured with immunoSEQ multiplex PCR; TCRdb has only the in-frame clones, and not every one. The sample has over 30,000 clones, around 93% seen once. The source was CD4+ T cells from peripheral blood mononuclear cells, collected after pregnancy. The source of these receptors is a female donor with multiple sclerosis, enrolled in a pregnancy study.

This clone appeared once. V is TRBV5-4 and J is TRBJ2-7; 7 bases are a match to TRBD2. This CDR3 has 15 amino acids. Germline V gives CDR1 SGHNT, CDR2 YYREEE (reference sequence). J was trimmed by 6 bases and V by 2 bases; bases with no gene match: 11. The DNA of the CDR3 is TGTGCCAGCAGCTTCTCCGCGGGGGTCGTCCTCGAGCAGTACTTC. Translated: CASSFSAGVVLEQYF.

This clone was counted between two and nine times. The J gene is TRBJ1-5, the V gene TRBV2, with D possibly matching TRBD1 (6 bases). Germline V gene lookup returns CDR1 SNHLY and CDR2 FYNNEI. The CDR3 has 14 amino acids. Trimming stripped 8 bases from V and 4 bases from J, with 15 bases between. In DNA form, the CDR3 reads TGTGCCAGCGGTATACAGGGTCCGAATCAGCCCCAGCATTTT. Translation: CASGIQGPNQPQHF.

The J gene is TRBJ2-5, the V gene TRBV6-5; 8 bases agree with TRBD1. Germline lookup yields CDR1 MNHEY and CDR2 SVGAGI. This CDR3 spans 11 amino acids. V dropped 11 bases and J dropped 4; count of bases not matched to a gene: 3. CDR3 sequence (DNA): TGTGCCGCGGGGACAGGAGAGACCCAGTACTTC. It is translated as CAAGTGETQYF.

J is TRBJ2-3 and V is TRBV11-2; 12 bases align to TRBD2. The V and J ends lost 1 base and 3 bases, in that order; junction bases with no gene match: 2. Germline CDR1 SGHAT, CDR2 FQNNGV. The CDR3 contains 16 residues. In nucleotides, the CDR3 is TGTGCCAGCAGCTTAGGAGGACTAGCGGGGACAGATACGCAGTATTTT. Amino acid sequence: CASSLGGLAGTDTQYF.

This clone was seen a single time. The chain recombines TRBV6-1 with TRBJ1-1; 7 bases map to TRBD1. Germline assignment: CDR1 MNHNS and CDR2 SASEGT. J gave up 2 bases and V 3 bases, and 6 bases lay outside the gene matches. The CDR3 contains 15 residues. The CDR3 DNA reads TGTGCCAGCAGTGAGAGACAGGGCCGAAACACTGAAGCTTTCTTT. Translation: CASSERQGRNTEAFF.

The chain links TRBV7-8 to TRBJ2-7; D is uncertain. CDR3 length: 14 residues. The ends were cut back, 5 bases at V and 4 bases at J, with 15 bases in the middle. The germline V gene encodes CDR1 SGHVS and CDR2 FQNEAQ. CDR3 protein: CASSVSNYRYEQYF. CDR3 sequence (DNA): TGTGCCAGCAGCGTTAGTAATTATCGATACGAGCAGTACTTC.

The gene calls are TRBV6-1 and TRBJ1-2; D is uncertain. Germline CDR1 reads MNHNS; CDR2 reads SASEGT. The CDR3 spans 14 residues. V was pared by 2 bases and J by 7 bases, with 14 bases between. CDR3 nucleotides: TGTGCCAGCAGTGAAACCCAATGGCTGGCTGGCTACACCTTC. Translated, it gives CASSETQWLAGYTF.

This clone is labeled as medium-sized. This chain connects TRBV19 to TRBJ1-2; no reliable D call. Germline V gene sequence: CDR1 LNHDA, CDR2 SQIVND (reference sequence). CDR3 length: 13 amino acids. The germline V and J ends were trimmed by 4 bases and 1 base, with 7 bases remaining between them. CDR3 sequence: CASSRGVNYGYTF. CDR3 DNA: TGTGCCAGTAGTAGGGGAGTTAACTATGGCTACACCTTC.

The CDR3 DNA is TGTGCCAGTAGCCTCCTCGATTCACCCCTCCACTTT. Its protein product is CASSLLDSPLHF. The chain uses TRBV19 and TRBJ1-6; D is uncertain. CDR1 is LNHDA and CDR2 is SQIVND in the germline V gene (reference sequence). Trimming took 6 bases from V and 8 from J, leaving 8 bases between them. The CDR3 has 12 amino acids.

This clone was detected only once. This chain links TRBV5-1 with TRBJ1-5; 7 bases align to TRBD1. The CDR3 extends over 16 amino acids. V shed 0 bases, J shed 2 bases, and the junction held 5 bases outside the gene matches. Germline values: CDR1 SGHRS, CDR2 YFSETQ. The CDR3 protein is CASSLGGRGGNQPQHF. In DNA, the CDR3 is TGCGCCAGCAGCTTGGGTGGCAGGGGGGGCAATCAGCCCCAGCATTTT.

The gene calls are TRBV5-1 and TRBJ1-1; D gene unclear. This CDR3 is built from 14 residues. Trimming cost V 2 bases and J 0 bases, with 8 bases left between them. Germline CDR1 SGHRS, CDR2 YFSETQ. CDR3 loop: CASSLDGVNTEAFF. The DNA of the CDR3 is TGCGCCAGCAGCTTAGACGGGGTGAACACTGAAGCTTTCTTT.

Here the CDR3 reads CASRGGETQYF. DNA of the CDR3: TGTGCCAGCCGTGGAGGGGAGACCCAGTACTTC. The gene calls are TRBV6-6 and TRBJ2-5, with a weak D call TRBD2 (6 bases). The V gene lost 8 bases and the J gene lost 5 bases, with 9 bases spanning the gap. Germline CDR1 reads MNHNY; CDR2 reads SVGAGI (reference sequence). The CDR3 spans 11 residues.

The chain joins TRBV7-9 to TRBJ1-2, with TRBD1 matching over 8 bases. The CDR3 has 13 amino acids. With V trimmed by 1 base and J by 5 bases, 0 bases remained unmatched. From germline, CDR1 is SEHNR and CDR2 FQNEAQ (reference sequence). The CDR3 here is CASSLGTGYGYTF. The CDR3 nucleotides are TGTGCCAGCAGCTTAGGGACAGGGTATGGCTACACCTTC.

This rearrangement joins TRBV7-2 to TRBJ2-2; D is perhaps TRBD2 (5 bases). The CDR3 totals 14 residues. Germline-derived CDR1 and CDR2 are SGHTA and FQGNSA. Trimming removed 1 base at V and 8 bases at J, with 11 bases between. CDR3 amino acids: CASSLGPSTGELFF. CDR3 sequence (DNA): TGTGCCAGCAGCTTAGGTCCTAGCACGGGGGAGCTGTTTTTT. Variable domain in full (rest from reference TRBV7-2 and TRBJ2-2): GAGVSQSPSNKVTEKGKDVELRCDPISGHTALYWYRQSLGQGLEFLIYFQGNSAPDKSGLPSDRFSAERTGGSVSTLTIQRTQQEDSAVYLCASSLGPSTGELFFGEGSRLTVL.

The chain is built from TRBV18 and TRBJ1-6; a weak D match, TRBD1 (5 bases). CDR1 and CDR2 from the germline V gene are KGHSH and LQKENI. The CDR3 runs to 16 residues. V was cut by 2 bases and J by 7 bases, with 15 bases left in between. CDR3 in DNA: TGTGCCAGCTCACCATGGTCGGGGGACGGGAATTCACCCCTCCACTTT. It specifies CASSPWSGDGNSPLHF.

The rearrangement uses TRBV6-1 and TRBJ1-1; 9 positions match TRBD1. V lost 5 bases and J lost 1; bases outside the gene matches: 5. Germline CDR1 is MNHNS and CDR2 is SASEGT. The CDR3 contains 15 residues. CDR3 nucleotide sequence: TGTGCCAGCAGTCTAGTACAGGGGGCGAACACTGAAGCTTTCTTT. Residues: CASSLVQGANTEAFF.

V and J are TRBV19 and TRBJ2-2; 13 bases align to TRBD2. J gave up 6 bases and V 6 bases, and 7 bases lay outside the gene matches. This CDR3 region has 16 residues. Germline V lookup: CDR1 LNHDA, CDR2 SQIVND (reference sequence). The CDR3: CASRELAGGKAGELFF. The CDR3 bases are TGTGCCAGTAGAGAACTAGCGGGGGGGAAGGCCGGGGAGCTGTTTTTT.

The chain recombines TRBV18 with TRBJ1-4; no clear D. Trimming stripped 3 bases from V and 8 bases from J, with 10 bases between. From germline, CDR1 is KGHSH and CDR2 LQKENI. There are 13 residues in the CDR3. The CDR3 nucleotides read TGTGCCAGCTCACCGAGAACCGAAGAAAAACTGTTTTTT. The encoded protein is CASSPRTEEKLFF.

The chain links TRBV6-5 to TRBJ1-4; 9 nucleotides align to TRBD1. Germline loops: CDR1 MNHEY, CDR2 SVGAGI. The CDR3 loop spans 15 amino acids. J was trimmed by 5 bases and V by 0 bases; bases with no gene match: 1. This chain's CDR3 is CASSYSGTGNEKLFF. The CDR3 nucleotides read TGTGCCAGCAGTTACTCGGGGACAGGGAATGAAAAACTGTTTTTT.

The chain carries TRBV4-1 and TRBJ2-5; 8 bases are shared with TRBD1. CDR1 and CDR2 (germline): MGHRA, YSYEKL. V lost 3 bases to trimming and J lost 0 bases; unmatched junction nucleotides: 12. This CDR3 contains 18 residues. The CDR3 here is CASSHPKGQVKNQETQYF. The DNA for the CDR3 is TGCGCCAGCAGCCACCCCAAGGGACAGGTGAAAAACCAAGAGACCCAGTACTTC.